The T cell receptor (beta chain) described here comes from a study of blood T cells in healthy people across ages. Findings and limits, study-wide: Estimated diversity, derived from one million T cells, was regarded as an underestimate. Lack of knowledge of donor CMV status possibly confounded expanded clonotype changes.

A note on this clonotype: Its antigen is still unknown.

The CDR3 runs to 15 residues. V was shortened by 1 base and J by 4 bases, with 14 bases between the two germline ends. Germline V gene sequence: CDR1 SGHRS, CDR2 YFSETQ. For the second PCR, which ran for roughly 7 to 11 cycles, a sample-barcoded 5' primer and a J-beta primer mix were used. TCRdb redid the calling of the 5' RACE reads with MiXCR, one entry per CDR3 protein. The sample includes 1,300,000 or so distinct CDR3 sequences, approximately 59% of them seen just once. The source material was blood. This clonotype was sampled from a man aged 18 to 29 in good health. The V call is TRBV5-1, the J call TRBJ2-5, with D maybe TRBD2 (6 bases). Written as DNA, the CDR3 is TGCGCCAGCAGCTTGTCTGGGACTCACCGAGAGACCCAGTACTTC. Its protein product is CASSLSGTHRETQYF.